The text below deals with one T cell receptor (beta chain). Its antigen target is currently unknown. It has no much larger one-base neighbor in the sample; base qualities were not kept. These data are taken from a study of cytomegalovirus exposure and HLA in healthy donors (TCRdb year 2017). Concerning the study at large: In an earlier analysis of fewer than 750 of the donors, approximately 300 Gb of sequence data and 117 million unique TCR beta sequences from roughly 200 million T cells were reported. Roughly 290 gigabases of sequencing data and 75 million to 85 million unique TCR sequences made up an early release that covered 640 HLA-typed donors. Of the roughly 400 genotyped donors, 65% to 90% fell in the genetic ancestry cluster associated with self-reported Caucasian donors. The study was designed to test whether signatures of past pathogen exposure could be identified by cataloging public T cell receptors. The study profiled the T cell repertoires of about 640 subjects by immunosequencing and related them to cytomegalovirus serostatus. In addition to the first cohort of 650 to 750 subjects, a separate validation cohort of approximately 130 different subjects was used. To predict cytomegalovirus infection status, the study combined high-throughput TCR immunosequencing, statistical association of individual TCRs with disease status, and machine learning. A later analysis re-analyzed previously published TCR beta repertoires from roughly 600 donors and added high-resolution HLA genotyping to study TCR occurrence patterns. Rather than drawing on any new phenotypic data, the later analysis identified candidate immune exposures from TCR beta sequences and the way those sequences occurred across donors. In an earlier analysis of 587 of the donors, high-throughput TCR beta sequencing was used to judge whether each TCR beta V gene segment behaved as functional or pseudogenic. Donor age, sex, ethnicity and CMV serostatus were compiled together with the repertoire data. A later genetic analysis took genome-wide SNP genotypes for about three fifths of the 666 donors and used that subset as a discovery cohort. Every repertoire in the discovery cohort had been generated on one and the same sequencing platform. Class I and class II HLA loci were covered by the typing at four-digit resolution. Typing coverage differed by locus: A, B, C, DRB1 and DQB1 were typed in roughly 620-640 donors, DQA1 in 500 to 550, DPA1 in around 580, and DPB1 in approximately 450. Roughly five DR-DQ haplotypes were handled as single units for association and clustering, since linkage in the cohort was strong. Among roughly 370 genotyped donors of the cohort, an average of around 240,000 unique TCR beta nucleotide sequences were sequenced per donor, around 20% of them non-productive.

The cohort was made up of 500 to 850 healthy bone marrow donors. All cohort members were sampled while nominally healthy, although unrecorded immune exposures were likely present. The donor was CMV seropositive and belonged to the group of 250 to 300 seropositive cohort members. Every donor gave a peripheral blood sample, and the peripheral blood mononuclear cells from that sample were used for TCR beta sequencing. Genomic DNA extraction from the blood cell samples was performed with the Qiagen DNeasy Blood Extraction Kit. From cysteine to phenylalanine, the CDR3 is 15 amino acids long. The CDR3 DNA has 45 bases and is translated from base 1. CDR1 and CDR2, looked up from the germline V gene, are SGHTA and FQGNSA. The junction shows trimming of 2 bases on V and 5 bases on J, plus 13 bases between the germline ends. Preparation of the library involved the immunoSEQ multiplex PCR assay. For the multiplex PCR, a mixture combining 60 forward primers for TCR Vbeta segments and 13 reverse primers for TCR Jbeta segments was used. A multiplex PCR assay on genomic DNA amplified the CDR3 region of rearranged TCR beta genes. The Illumina HiSeq System was used to sequence the amplified TCR beta libraries as 87-base-pair reads. The paper's data handling went like this. In a later analysis, tens of millions of unique TCR beta chains were counted across the roughly 670 repertoires, and approximately 11 million of these chains were shared by at least two donors. To remove PCR and sequencing errors, raw reads were error-corrected and collapsed into unique sequences using a nearest-neighbor algorithm that merged closely related sequences. V, D and J gene segments were assigned by aligning CDR3 sequences to IMGT reference sequences. For a sequence to be retained, a match of at least six nucleotides was required to both a V gene segment and a J gene segment. A rearrangement was called productive if the CDR3 had no stop codons and remained in frame with V and J, and every other rearrangement was called non-productive. CDR3 was defined by IMGT convention, running from the second conserved V-encoded cysteine to the conserved J-encoded phenylalanine. The earlier analysis of more than 450 of the donors excluded sequences that lacked an unambiguous match to a single V gene segment. An earlier analysis of 587 of the donors called V segments functional above 56.7% productive rearrangements and segregating when the between-donor standard deviation exceeded 5%. To diagnose cytomegalovirus status from the catalog of TCR beta chain sequences, a statistical classification framework was built. In a later analysis, TCR nucleotide sequences were compared against IMGT/GENE-DB human TR gene sequences so that V and J genes could be assigned. In a later analysis, CDR3 sequences and most-parsimonious VDJ recombination scenarios were assigned using the TCRdist pipeline. In a later analysis, every TCR beta chain was defined by the combination of its CDR3 amino acid sequence and its V-gene family, and reads without a unique V-gene family were dropped. A later analysis removed 550 to 700 highly shared, low-generation-probability nucleotide sequences to deal with suspected cross-contamination and a sequencing artifact. In a later analysis, a clonal expansion index for each public chain was calculated from normalized within-repertoire ranks of inferred template counts. In a later analysis, generation probabilities were computed using a VDJ recombination model fitted to out-of-frame rearrangements, and the results were checked against IGoR. Hypergeometric tests were used in a later analysis to score TCR-TCR, TCR-HLA and TCR-CMV co-occurrence, with a repertoire-size bias correction applied to the TCR pairs. In a later analysis, false discovery rates were estimated by permuting HLA or CMV assignments 20 times. In a later analysis, co-occurring TCRs were grouped using DBSCAN, and TCRdist sequence similarity was added for clustering within HLA-allele-positive subsets. Repertoires with fewer than 30,000 or more than 120,000 public chains were left out of co-occurrence clustering, as were four to six repertoires with anomalous nucleotide sharing. This immuneACCESS table, as held by TCRdb, lists in-frame sequences with V and J called but not all clones. Of the missing ones, under half trace to an unresolved V gene in checked studies; the others have no known cause. The DNA gave D and trimming, while V, J and clone size come from that table. This sample has about 120,000 clones in its table, and about 85% of those were observed once. The ten top clones hold roughly 4% of the sample.

Results and caveats for the whole study, not just this receptor: A cluster of highly shared sequence variants was judged likely to represent a technical artifact of the sequencing pipeline. The cohort was sequenced for TCR beta chains only, and without alpha or paired-chain data the features that could be detected were limited. Some IMGT-functional V segments, including TRBV6-2 and TRBV6-3, could not be distinguished by the 87-base-pair reads and were therefore excluded. The authors suggested that the approach could potentially be extended to other disease states and immunological phenotypes. At a false discovery rate of 0.05, a later analysis linked fewer than 20,000 TCR beta sequences to specific HLA alleles. A later analysis found that HLA-associated TCR beta chains were more clonally expanded and had lower generation probabilities than equally common non-associated chains. A few of the identified cytomegalovirus-associated TCR beta chains were confirmed in vitro to be specific for cytomegalovirus antigens. Correlated functional status among segregating V segments might be attributable to linkage disequilibrium, but an unknown experimental factor could not be ruled out. Strong co-occurrence of HLA alleles, especially DR and DQ, made assigning TCR associations to individual alleles difficult. According to a later analysis, most CMV-associated TCR beta chains appeared to be HLA-restricted, and the HLA associations seemed to be driven largely by CMV exposure. A later genetic analysis reported fewer N-insertions in productive TCRs among donors in an Asian-associated ancestry cluster than the roughly 700-donor mean. The classifier was reported to diagnose cytomegalovirus status with high specificity and sensitivity in both the original cohort and the validation cohort. Roughly uniform sequencing depth across donors was assumed in presence/absence analyses, although this assumption may not hold. Because HLA typing was missing for some donors at each locus, association tests included only the typed subset. Because counts were too low, about 18 rarely observed V segments, including chromosome 9 orphons, were excluded from the earlier analysis of 587 of the donors. Immune exposure information for the cohort was limited to CMV serostatus. Most TCR sequences were observed very rarely across donors, whereas some public TCRs were present in many individuals. According to a later analysis, parvovirus B19, influenza, CMV and Epstein-Barr virus appeared linked to several top co-occurrence clusters. A further reported finding was that TCR beta sequences accurately predicted the HLA-A and HLA-B alleles for most subjects in the first cohort. V-gene and J-gene trimming of TCR beta chains was associated with a missense DCLRE1C variant in a later genetic analysis, and the association was replicated in an independent cohort. In an earlier analysis of more than 500 of the donors, most TCR beta V segments appeared in productive rearrangements about 87% or about 30% of the time, broadly matching IMGT annotations. In a later analysis, the rate of TCR association differed among HLA loci, with DRB1 alleles having the most associated TCRs and HLA-C alleles having the fewest. The study gave a list of under 200 TCR beta chains associated with cytomegalovirus.

This TCR was recovered from a man between 18 and 29 years old in good health and CMV-seropositive. The sample consisted of PBMCs. In this chain, TRBV7-2 is recombined with TRBJ2-1, with TRBD2 tentatively as D gene (6 bases match). CDR3 sequence: CASSLWGGENNEQFF. In nucleotide form, the sequence is TGTGCCAGCAGCTTATGGGGCGGGGAGAACAATGAGCAGTTCTTC.